This entry lists 20 T cell receptor beta chains sequenced from one sample in a study of vaccination and CD4 T cells after COVID-19. Cultured CD4+ T-cell DNA underwent Oncomine TCR Beta short-read sequencing. TCRdb reprocessed the PCR reads with MiXCR, giving one entry per CDR3 protein. Of some 14,000 distinct CDR3 sequences detected, roughly 41% appear once; the ten largest clones hold roughly 10%. These receptors lack a known antigen. Treatment reported: approximately 9-day PBMC culture with coronavirus spike peptide pools or control peptides (ViraFEST assay). The specimen was CD4+ T cells from blood, cultured in vitro, collected after SARS-CoV-2 vaccination. The receptors shown here come from a human donor who had recovered from COVID-19.

This clonotype was counted a few times. The rearrangement links TRBV7-2 to TRBJ1-2; D perhaps matches TRBD1 (6 bases). The length of the CDR3 is 11 residues. Trimming cost V 4 bases and J 8 bases, with 8 bases left between them. In germline, CDR1 is SGHTA, CDR2 FQGNSA. CDR3 sequence: CASSSGVGYTF. Here the CDR3 DNA reads TGTGCCAGCAGCTCAGGGGTAGGCTACACCTTC.

The chain has TRBV2 and TRBJ2-7; 8 nucleotides align to TRBD2. CDR3 length: 13 residues. CDR1 SNHLY and CDR2 FYNNEI come from the germline V gene. V lost 10 bases to trimming and J lost 3 bases; unmatched junction nucleotides: 8. The CDR3 nucleotides read TGTGCCACCGCTCCTACTAGCGGCTACGAGCAGTACTTC. Translation gives CATAPTSGYEQYF.

The chain recombines TRBV10-3 with TRBJ2-2; 7 nucleotides agree with TRBD2. The CDR3 length is 15 residues. Germline V gene data show CDR1 as ENHRY and CDR2 as SYGVKD. V was pared by 7 bases and J by 0 bases, with 5 bases of the junction left unmatched. The CDR3 spells CAITPGLANTGELFF. The CDR3 DNA follows: TGTGCCATCACACCCGGACTAGCGAACACCGGGGAGCTGTTTTTT.

The chain recombines TRBV20-1 with TRBJ2-1; D may be TRBD1 (5 bases). The CDR3 sequence is 13 residues long. Germline V CDR1 and CDR2: DFQATT, SNEGSKA (reference sequence). The CDR3, as DNA: TGCAGGCCCCAGGGAAACGGCTACAATGAGCAGTTCTTC. The encoded protein is CRPQGNGYNEQFF.

In DNA form, the CDR3 reads TGCGCCAGCAGCCACATAATACTGGGACAGCAATTCACAGATACGCAGTATTTT. Its translation is CASSHIILGQQFTDTQYF. V gene TRBV5-2 combines with J gene TRBJ2-3; TRBD1, the D gene given by the table, was not confirmed from the DNA. TRBV5-2 is noted as a pseudogene. CDR3 length equals 18 residues.

This clonotype came up a few times. V and J are TRBV19 and TRBJ1-1; D is uncertain. The V gene lost 8 bases and the J gene lost 0 bases, with 4 bases spanning the gap. The CDR3 is made up of 11 amino acids. Looked up from germline, CDR1 is LNHDA and CDR2 is SQIVND (reference sequence). The chain's CDR3 is CASLVNTEAFF. CDR3 DNA sequence: TGTGCCAGTTTGGTGAACACTGAAGCTTTCTTT.

The rearrangement joins TRBV2 to TRBJ1-1; TRBD1 agrees at 9 bases. Germline CDR1 reads SNHLY; CDR2 reads FYNNEI. V shed 6 bases, J shed 4 bases, and the junction held 3 bases outside the gene matches. The CDR3 has 13 amino acids. Written as DNA, the CDR3 is TGTGCCAGCAGGACAGGGGGGGGCACTGAAGCTTTCTTT. Protein sequence: CASRTGGGTEAFF.

This clonotype was counted a few times. The CDR3 coding sequence is TGTGCCACCAGCAGAGATTTTGGTAGCTACACCTTC. The encoded protein is CATSRDFGSYTF. The chain carries TRBV15 and TRBJ1-2; no clear D. Trimming shortened V by 0 bases and J by 9 bases, and 8 bases separated the two germline ends. The CDR3 extends over 12 amino acids. Germline lookup yields CDR1 LNHNV and CDR2 YYDKDF (reference sequence).

The chain has TRBV20-1 and TRBJ2-5; D is possibly TRBD2 (7 bases). Germline loops: CDR1 DFQATT, CDR2 SNEGSKA (reference sequence). V lost 0 bases and J 5 bases, leaving 19 bases between the germline ends. The CDR3 is 16 residues long. The CDR3 bases are TGCAGTGCTAGAGATCTCCGACGGGGGGCCACGGAGACCCAGTACTTC. Translated: CSARDLRRGATETQYF.

The CDR3 DNA follows: TGTGCCAGCAGGCATCAGACAGGGGGAGCAGATACGCAGTATTTT. It is translated as CASRHQTGGADTQYF. The rearrangement links TRBV6-2 or TRBV6-3 to TRBJ2-3; 9 positions agree with TRBD1. This CDR3 is 15 amino acids long. CDR1 is MNHEY and CDR2 is SVGEGT in the germline V gene. The V segment lost 6 bases and the J segment 4 bases; nucleotides outside the gene matches: 8.

This chain uses TRBV19 with TRBJ2-5; D remains ambiguous. V was trimmed by 5 bases and J by 3 bases, leaving 13 bases between them. Germline V gives CDR1 LNHDA, CDR2 SQIVND (reference sequence). This CDR3 has 14 amino acids. The CDR3 DNA reads TGTGCCAGTAGTCGAAATGGCGTGGAAGAGACCCAGTACTTC. Amino acid sequence: CASSRNGVEETQYF.

The chain recombines TRBV15 with TRBJ1-6; 11 nucleotides align to TRBD1. Losses at the gene ends were 3 bases for V and 13 bases for J; bases not matched to a gene: 8. CDR3 length: 15 amino acids. Germline-derived CDR1 and CDR2 are LNHNV and YYDKDF (reference sequence). The CDR3 sequence is CATSRPGGQGAPLHF. The CDR3 DNA reads TGTGCCACCAGCAGGCCGGGTGGACAGGGGGCCCCCCTCCACTTT.

The chain uses TRBV6-5 and TRBJ2-2; D is perhaps TRBD1 or TRBD2 (5 bases each). Trimming cost V 0 bases and J 5 bases, with 16 bases left between them. CDR1 MNHEY and CDR2 SVGAGI come from the germline V gene. The CDR3 length is 17 residues. The CDR3 nucleotides are TGTGCCAGCAGTTACTCGAAAATGGGACGGCTGACCGGGGAGCTGTTTTTT. This sequence encodes CASSYSKMGRLTGELFF.

The gene calls are TRBV5-4 and TRBJ2-5; TRBD2 agrees at 9 bases. The CDR3 loop spans 15 amino acids. CDR1 is SGHNT and CDR2 is YYREEE in the germline V gene (reference sequence). After removal of 3 bases from V and 1 base from J, the junction contained 4 bases not matched to a gene. In nucleotides, the CDR3 is TGTGCCAGCAGCTCAGCGGGAGGTTTCCAAGAGACCCAGTACTTC. It translates to CASSSAGGFQETQYF.

CDR3 coding DNA: TGCAGTGCTAGTCGTCTTGGAGGGACAGACAATCAGCCCCAGCATTTT. As protein: CSASRLGGTDNQPQHF. V gene TRBV20-1 combines with J gene TRBJ1-5; TRBD1 matches 7 bases. Germline CDR1 DFQATT, CDR2 SNEGSKA (reference sequence). The CDR3 runs to 16 residues. V trimming: 3 bases; J trimming: 3 bases; junction bases outside the gene matches: 11.

This rearrangement joins TRBV7-8 to TRBJ2-2, with 9 bases identical to TRBD1. The germline gives CDR1 SGHVS, CDR2 FQNEAQ. The CDR3 totals 16 residues. The J segment lost 6 bases and the V segment lost 5 bases, leaving 10 bases of the junction unmatched. CDR3 amino acids: CASSRNRGRLSGELFF. The CDR3 DNA follows: TGTGCCAGCAGCCGAAACAGGGGGCGGCTATCCGGGGAGCTGTTTTTT.

This clonotype has just a few counts. The rearrangement links TRBV19 to TRBJ1-2; D ambiguous. Germline CDR1 is LNHDA and CDR2 is SQIVND (reference sequence). CDR3 size: 12 residues. V lost 6 bases, J lost 9 bases, and 14 bases lay in between. Here the CDR3 DNA reads TGTGCCAGTAGCACTCAACTGAACAGCTACACCTTC. It yields the protein CASSTQLNSYTF. The full variable domain, in which reference TRBV19 and TRBJ1-2 provide the parts outside the CDR3, is DGGITQSPKYLFRKEGQNVTLSCEQNLNHDAMYWYRQDPGQGLRLIYYSQIVNDFQKGDIAEGYSVSREKKESFPLTVTSAQKNPTAFYLCASSTQLNSYTFGSGTRLTVV.

V usage is TRBV6-1 and J usage is TRBJ1-2, with D possibly TRBD1 on 5 matching bases. Trimming took off 6 bases at V and 12 bases at J, with 14 bases between the two ends. CDR1 and CDR2 (germline): MNHNS, SASEGT. The CDR3 runs to 11 residues. The CDR3 sequence: CASSPPGWNTF. CDR3 in DNA: TGTGCCAGCAGCCCCCCAGGGTGGAACACCTTC.

This clonotype was seen only a few times. This sequence joins TRBV7-9 and TRBJ2-3; D gene ambiguous. The CDR3 contains 14 residues. The V gene's germline CDR1 is SEHNR and CDR2 FQNEAQ (reference sequence). The ends were cut back, 8 bases at V and 3 bases at J, with 15 bases in the middle. The CDR3 sequence: CASSLVGGTDTQYF. CDR3 DNA sequence: TGTGCCAGCTCACTGGTGGGTGGGACAGATACGCAGTATTTT.

In this sample, this clonotype turned up a few times. This sequence joins TRBV7-2 and TRBJ1-5; no clear D. Germline V gives CDR1 SGHTA, CDR2 FQGNSA. The V end lost 0 bases, the J end lost 2 bases, and 8 bases lay between the germline ends. CDR3 length equals 15 residues. The DNA of the CDR3 is TGTGCCAGCAGCTTAGCGGGGTCTGGCAATCAGCCCCAGCATTTT. This encodes CASSLAGSGNQPQHF.